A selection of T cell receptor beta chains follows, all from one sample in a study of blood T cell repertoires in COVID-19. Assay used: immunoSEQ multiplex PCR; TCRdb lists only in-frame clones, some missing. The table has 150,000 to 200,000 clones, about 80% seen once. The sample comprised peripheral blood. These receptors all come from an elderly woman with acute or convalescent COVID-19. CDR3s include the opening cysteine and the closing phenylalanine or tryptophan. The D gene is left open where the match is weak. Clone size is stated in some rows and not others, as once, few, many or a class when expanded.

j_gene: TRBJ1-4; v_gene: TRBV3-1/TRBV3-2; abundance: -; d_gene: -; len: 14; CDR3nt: TGTGCCAGCAGCCAACGAAAGGTCGGGGAAAAACTGTTTTTT; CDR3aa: CASSQRKVGEKLFF
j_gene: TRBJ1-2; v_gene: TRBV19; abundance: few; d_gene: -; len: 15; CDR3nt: TGTGCCAGTAGTATAGTTGTCAACCGGAACTATGGCTACACCTTC; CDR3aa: CASSIVVNRNYGYTF
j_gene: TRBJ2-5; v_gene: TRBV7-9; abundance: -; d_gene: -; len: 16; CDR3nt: TGTGCCAGCAGCTTACCGGGACGGGGGAGCCAAGAGACCCAGTACTTC; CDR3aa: CASSLPGRGSQETQYF
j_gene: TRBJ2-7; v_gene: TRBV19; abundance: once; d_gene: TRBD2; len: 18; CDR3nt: TGTGCCAGTAGTACCCGACCTGGGGCTAGCGGGCGCCCCTACGAGCAGTACTTC; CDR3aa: CASSTRPGASGRPYEQYF
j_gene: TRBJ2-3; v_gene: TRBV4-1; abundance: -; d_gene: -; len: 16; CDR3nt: TGCGCCAGCAGCCAAGATGGGAGGACTAGCACAGATACGCAGTATTTT; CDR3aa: CASSQDGRTSTDTQYF
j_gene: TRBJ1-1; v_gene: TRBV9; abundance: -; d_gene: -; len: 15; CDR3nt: TGTGCCAGCAGCGCTCAGGCAGGAGGTAGCACTGAAGCTTTCTTT; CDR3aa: CASSAQAGGSTEAFF
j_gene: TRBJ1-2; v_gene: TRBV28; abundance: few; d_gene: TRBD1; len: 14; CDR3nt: TGTGCCAGCAGTAGACAACAGGGGCGGTTGGGCTACACCTTC; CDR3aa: CASSRQQGRLGYTF
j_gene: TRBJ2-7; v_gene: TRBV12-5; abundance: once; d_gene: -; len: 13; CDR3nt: TGTGCTAGTGGTTTGGCAGGATCCCTCGAGCAGTACTTC; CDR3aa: CASGLAGSLEQYF
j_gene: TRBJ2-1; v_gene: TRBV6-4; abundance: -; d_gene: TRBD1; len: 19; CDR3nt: TGTGCCAGCAGCACCACAGGGGGCGCTGGCCTCCCTCCCCACAATGAGCAGTTCTTC; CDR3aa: CASSTTGGAGLPPHNEQFF
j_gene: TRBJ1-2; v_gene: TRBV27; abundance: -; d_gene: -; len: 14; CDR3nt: TGTGCCAGCACCTCAGCGGAAGGGAGGTATGGCTACACCTTC; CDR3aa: CASTSAEGRYGYTF
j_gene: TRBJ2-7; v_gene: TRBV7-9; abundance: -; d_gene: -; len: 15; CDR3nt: TGTGCCAGCAGCGCGTCGACACTGAATTCCTACGAGCAGTACTTC; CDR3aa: CASSASTLNSYEQYF
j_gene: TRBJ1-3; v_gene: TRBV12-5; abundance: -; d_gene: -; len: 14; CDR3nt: TGTGCTAGTGGCAGTGGACAGCCTGGAAACACCATATATTTT; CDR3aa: CASGSGQPGNTIYF
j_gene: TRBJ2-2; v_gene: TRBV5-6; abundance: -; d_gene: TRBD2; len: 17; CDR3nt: TGTGCCAGCAGCTTGGGACTAGCTACAACTAACACCGGGGAGCTGTTTTTT; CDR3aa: CASSLGLATTNTGELFF
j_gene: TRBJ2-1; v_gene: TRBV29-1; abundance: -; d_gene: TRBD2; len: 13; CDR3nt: TGCAGCGCCCAGACTAGCGGGATCAATGAGCAGTTCTTC; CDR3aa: CSAQTSGINEQFF
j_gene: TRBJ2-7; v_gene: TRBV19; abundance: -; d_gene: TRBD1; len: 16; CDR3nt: TGTGCCAGTAGTATAGAGGGCGCAGGGGGCTCCTACGAGCAGTACTTC; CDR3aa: CASSIEGAGGSYEQYF
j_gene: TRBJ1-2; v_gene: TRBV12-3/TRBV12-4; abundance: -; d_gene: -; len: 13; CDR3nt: TGTGCCAGCAGCACGGACATAGTCTATGGCTACACCTTC; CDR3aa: CASSTDIVYGYTF
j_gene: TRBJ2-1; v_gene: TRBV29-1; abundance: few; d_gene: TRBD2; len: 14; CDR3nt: TGCAGCGGGACCGGGACTAGCGGCAGGAATGAGCAGTTCTTC; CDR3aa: CSGTGTSGRNEQFF
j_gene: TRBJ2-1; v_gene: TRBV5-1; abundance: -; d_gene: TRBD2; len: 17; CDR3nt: TGCGCCAGCAGCACCGGGACTAGCTCCATCTCCTACAATGAGCAGTTCTTC; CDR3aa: CASSTGTSSISYNEQFF
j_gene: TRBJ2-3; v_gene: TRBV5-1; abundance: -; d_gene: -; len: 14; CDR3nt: TGCGCCAGCAGCTTGGCCGGGGGAACAGATACGCAGTATTTT; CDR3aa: CASSLAGGTDTQYF
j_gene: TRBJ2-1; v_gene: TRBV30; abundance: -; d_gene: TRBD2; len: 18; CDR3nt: TGTGCCTGGGGTCAGGGTAGCGGGAGCACAAGCTCCTACAATGAGCAGTTCTTC; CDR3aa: CAWGQGSGSTSSYNEQFF
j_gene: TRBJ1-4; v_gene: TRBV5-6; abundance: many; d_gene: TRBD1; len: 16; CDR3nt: TGTGCCAGCAGCGTTGGGTGGACAGGCACTAATGAAAAACTGTTTTTT; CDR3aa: CASSVGWTGTNEKLFF
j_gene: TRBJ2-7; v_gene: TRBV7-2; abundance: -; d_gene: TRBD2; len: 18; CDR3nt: TGTGCCAGCAGCTTCCCGGGGACTAGCGGTCTTGTAACCTACGAGCAGTACTTC; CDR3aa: CASSFPGTSGLVTYEQYF
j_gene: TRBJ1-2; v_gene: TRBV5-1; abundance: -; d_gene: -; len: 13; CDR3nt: TGCGCCAGCAGCCCCGGGTTATCAAGGGGCTACACCTTC; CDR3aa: CASSPGLSRGYTF
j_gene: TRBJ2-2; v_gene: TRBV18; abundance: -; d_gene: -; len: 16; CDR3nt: TGTGCCAGCTCACCATTCGCAGGGGAGAACACCGGGGAGCTGTTTTTT; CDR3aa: CASSPFAGENTGELFF
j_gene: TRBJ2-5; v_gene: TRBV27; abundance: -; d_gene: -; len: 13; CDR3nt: TGTGCCAGCAGTTTCACGGGTGCAGAGACCCAGTACTTC; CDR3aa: CASSFTGAETQYF
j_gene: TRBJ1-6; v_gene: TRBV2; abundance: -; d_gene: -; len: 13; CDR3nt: TGTGCCAGAGGGGTTGGGGCTGGTTCACCCCTCCACTTT; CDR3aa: CARGVGAGSPLHF
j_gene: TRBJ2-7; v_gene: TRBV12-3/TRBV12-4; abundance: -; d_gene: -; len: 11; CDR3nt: TGTGCCAGCAGTTTAGACAGGGAGCAGTACTTC; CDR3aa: CASSLDREQYF
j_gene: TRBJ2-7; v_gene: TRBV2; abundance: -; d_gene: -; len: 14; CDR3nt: TGTGCCAGCAGTTCGAGACAGAGAAGCTACGAGCAGTACTTC; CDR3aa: CASSSRQRSYEQYF
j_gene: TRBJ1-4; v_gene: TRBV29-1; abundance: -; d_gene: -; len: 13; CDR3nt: TGCAGCGTTGCCCTTCATGGAGGAGAAAAACTGTTTTTT; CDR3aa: CSVALHGGEKLFF
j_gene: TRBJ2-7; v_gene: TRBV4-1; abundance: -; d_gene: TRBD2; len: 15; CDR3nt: TGCGCCAGCAGCCAGGGGGGGACGGTGAACTACGAGCAGTACTTC; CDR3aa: CASSQGGTVNYEQYF
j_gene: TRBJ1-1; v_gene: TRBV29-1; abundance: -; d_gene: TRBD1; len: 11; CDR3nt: TGCAGCGTTGCACGCCAGGGGGCGGCTTTCTTT; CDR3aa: CSVARQGAAFF
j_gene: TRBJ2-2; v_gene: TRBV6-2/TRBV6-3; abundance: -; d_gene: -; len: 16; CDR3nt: TGTGCCAGCAGCAGCACCGACAGGGAGGACACCGGGGAGCTGTTTTTT; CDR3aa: CASSSTDREDTGELFF
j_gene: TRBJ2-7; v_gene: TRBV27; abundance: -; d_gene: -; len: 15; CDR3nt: TGTGCCAGCAGCCGAAGCGGGCCGCTTCCGGGCGAGCAGTACTTC; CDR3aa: CASSRSGPLPGEQYF
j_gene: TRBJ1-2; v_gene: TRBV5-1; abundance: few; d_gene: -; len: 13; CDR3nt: TGCGCCAGCAGCCTCGGAGGGTTTAATGGCTACACCTTC; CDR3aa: CASSLGGFNGYTF
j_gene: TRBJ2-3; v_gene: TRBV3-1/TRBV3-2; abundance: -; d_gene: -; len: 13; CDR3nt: TGTGCCAGCAGCCAGACTAGGTCCGATACGCAGTATTTT; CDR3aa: CASSQTRSDTQYF
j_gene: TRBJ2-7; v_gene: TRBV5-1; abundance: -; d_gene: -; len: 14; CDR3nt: TGCGCCAGCAGCTTGGGCAGGGGGGACTACGAGCAGTACTTC; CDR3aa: CASSLGRGDYEQYF
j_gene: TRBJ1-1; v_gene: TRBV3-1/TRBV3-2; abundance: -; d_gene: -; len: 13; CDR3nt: TGTGCCAGCAGCCAAGGAACTCGGACTGAAGCTTTCTTT; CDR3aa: CASSQGTRTEAFF
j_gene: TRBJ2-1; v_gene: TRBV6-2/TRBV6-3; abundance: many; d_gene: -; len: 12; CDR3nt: TGTGCCAGCAGTTTAGGGGAGGATGAGCAGTTCTTC; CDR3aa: CASSLGEDEQFF
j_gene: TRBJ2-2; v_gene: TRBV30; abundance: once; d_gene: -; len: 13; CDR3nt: TGTGCCTGGAACGATGGGGGCCCCGGGGAGCTGTTTTTT; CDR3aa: CAWNDGGPGELFF
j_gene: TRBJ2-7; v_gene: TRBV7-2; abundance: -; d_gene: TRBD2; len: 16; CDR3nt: TGTGCCAGCAGCCCGTACCTAGCGGGAGGATCGGGCGAGCAGTACTTC; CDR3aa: CASSPYLAGGSGEQYF
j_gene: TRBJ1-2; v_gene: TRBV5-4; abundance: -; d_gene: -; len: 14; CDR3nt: TGTGCCAGCAGCTTGGGCCCAGGATCTGGTGGCTACACCTTC; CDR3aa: CASSLGPGSGGYTF
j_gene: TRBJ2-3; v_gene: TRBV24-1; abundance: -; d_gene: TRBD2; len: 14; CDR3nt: TGTGCCACCAGTGATTCGGGACTAACAGATACGCAGTATTTT; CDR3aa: CATSDSGLTDTQYF
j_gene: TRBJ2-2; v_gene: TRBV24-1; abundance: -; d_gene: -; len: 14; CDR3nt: TGTGCCACCAGTCCCCCGACAAACACCGGGGAGCTGTTTTTT; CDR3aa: CATSPPTNTGELFF
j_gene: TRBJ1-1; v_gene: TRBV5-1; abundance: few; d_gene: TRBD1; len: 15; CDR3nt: TGCGCCAGCAGCAGGACAGGAGGTACGAACACTGAAGCTTTCTTT; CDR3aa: CASSRTGGTNTEAFF
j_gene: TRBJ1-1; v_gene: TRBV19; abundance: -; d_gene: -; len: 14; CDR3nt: TGTGCCAGTAGTATGGGACTGCCAAACACTGAAGCTTTCTTT; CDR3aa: CASSMGLPNTEAFF
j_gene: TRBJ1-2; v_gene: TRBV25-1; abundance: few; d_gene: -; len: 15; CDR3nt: TGTGCCAGCAGTGAATCGCGGGGGGGTTTGGATGGCTACACCTTC; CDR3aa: CASSESRGGLDGYTF
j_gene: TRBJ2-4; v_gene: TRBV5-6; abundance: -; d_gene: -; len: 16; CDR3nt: TGTGCCAGCAGCTTGGCACAGGGTATGACCAAAAACATTCAGTACTTC; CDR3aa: CASSLAQGMTKNIQYF
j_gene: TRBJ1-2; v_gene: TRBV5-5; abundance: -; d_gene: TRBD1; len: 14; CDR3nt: TGTGCCAGCAGCTTGGAAGGGGGCCGATATGGCTACACCTTC; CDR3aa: CASSLEGGRYGYTF
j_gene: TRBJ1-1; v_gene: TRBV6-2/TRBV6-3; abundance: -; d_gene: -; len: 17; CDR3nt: TGTGCCAGCAGTTACCCGTCAGGGGTCCTTATGAACACTGAAGCTTTCTTT; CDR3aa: CASSYPSGVLMNTEAFF
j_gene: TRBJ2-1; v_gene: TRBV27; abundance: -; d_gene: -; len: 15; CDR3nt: TGTGCCAGCAGTTTATCAGCGGATGCTAGGAATGAGCAGTTCTTC; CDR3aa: CASSLSADARNEQFF
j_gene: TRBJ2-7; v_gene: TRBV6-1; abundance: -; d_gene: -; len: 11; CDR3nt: TGTGCCAGCAGTGAATCCCACGGTGGGTACTTC; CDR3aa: CASSESHGGYF
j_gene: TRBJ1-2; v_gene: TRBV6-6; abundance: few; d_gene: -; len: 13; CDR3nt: TGTGCCAGCAGTTGGCAGACTAACTATGGCTACACCTTC; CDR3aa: CASSWQTNYGYTF
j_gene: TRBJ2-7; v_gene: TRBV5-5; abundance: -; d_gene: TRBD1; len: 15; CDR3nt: TGTGCCAGCAGCCCTGGACAGGGTCTGTCGTGGGAGCAGTACTTC; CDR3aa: CASSPGQGLSWEQYF
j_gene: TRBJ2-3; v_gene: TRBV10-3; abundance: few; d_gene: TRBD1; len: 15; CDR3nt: TGTGCCATCAGTCCGGGACAGCTAGGGACAGATACGCAGTATTTT; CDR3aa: CAISPGQLGTDTQYF
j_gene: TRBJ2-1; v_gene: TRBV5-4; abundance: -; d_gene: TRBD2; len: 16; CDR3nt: TGTGCCAGCAGCCGCATGGGAGGACTAGCGGGAAATGAGCAGTTCTTC; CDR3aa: CASSRMGGLAGNEQFF